This T cell receptor (delta chain) was profiled in a study of gamma-delta chains in newborns, infants, children. In the study overall: Microbial exposure reportedly drives polyclonal innate γδ T cell expansion after birth.

CDR3 length equals 16 residues. Trimming cost V 7 bases and J 3 bases, with 23 bases left between them. Germline-derived CDR1 and CDR2 are GEAIGNYY and EKD. With CATT, TCRdb re-called clones from the reads. The sample contains about 1,200 delta-chain clones, over 2.5% of which appear only once. This clone is medium-sized within its sample. Just one base apart from a much larger clone, this may be a read error. This clonotype was sampled from a child who was a newborn, infant or young child, either healthy, febrile or measles-vaccinated (not recorded which). The chain employs TRDV2 and TRDJ1; tentative D call: TRDD3 (6 bases). Sample: blood. The CDR3 bases are TGTGCCTGGCAGCGTCGGGGGACCCCTTACGCCGATAAACTCATCTTT. Protein product: CAWQRRGTPYADKLIF.